Each of the 8 T cell receptor beta chains below was sequenced from the same sample in a study of T cell responses to AZD1222 COVID-19 vaccine. Repertoires were generated with immunoSEQ multiplex PCR, while TCRdb's copy carries only in-frame clones and drops some. The table includes about 120,000 clones, around nine tenths detected once. Sequenced material: peripheral blood, taken on day 0 of AZD1222 vaccination. The origin of the receptors is an adult in good health.

The chain's CDR3 is CASSVAGGGNSPLHF. CDR3 nucleotide sequence: TGTGCCAGCAGCGTAGCGGGGGGAGGGAATTCACCCCTCCACTTT. The chain employs TRBV9 and TRBJ1-6; possibly TRBD1 for D (5 bases). Trimming pared 0 bases from V and 7 bases from J, leaving 11 bases between. CDR1 and CDR2 from the germline V gene are SGDLS and YYNGEE. This CDR3 region has 15 residues. Drawing the rest from reference TRBV9 and TRBJ1-6, the complete variable domain is DSGVTQTPKHLITATGQRVTLRCSPRSGDLSVYWYQQSLDQGLQFLIQYYNGEERAKGNILERFSAQQFPDLHSELNLSSLELGDSALYFCASSVAGGGNSPLHFGNGTRLTVT.

Notes on this clone: The junction differs from germline at one of its ends, possibly a read error. V is TRBV6-5 and J is TRBJ1-5; 7 bases map to TRBD1. Per germline, CDR1 MNHEY and CDR2 SVGAGI. This CDR3 is built from 11 residues. CDR3 nucleotide sequence: TGTGCCAGCAGTTACTCGGGACAGATGTATTTT. Protein: CASSYSGQMYF.

This clone has a handful of counts. The rearrangement links TRBV19 to TRBJ2-7; 7 bases map to TRBD1. Germline V gene sequence: CDR1 LNHDA, CDR2 SQIVND (reference sequence). The V gene end was trimmed by 6 bases and the J gene end by 6 bases; junction bases not matched to a gene: 11. This CDR3 region has 14 residues. CDR3 DNA sequence: TGTGCCAGTAGCCAGACAGGGACCCTCTCCGAGCAGTACTTC. The encoded protein is CASSQTGTLSEQYF. Filled out from reference TRBV19 and TRBJ2-7, the complete variable domain reads DGGITQSPKYLFRKEGQNVTLSCEQNLNHDAMYWYRQDPGQGLRLIYYSQIVNDFQKGDIAEGYSVSREKKESFPLTVTSAQKNPTAFYLCASSQTGTLSEQYFGPGTRLTVT.

This chain joins TRBV5-6 and TRBJ2-7; 8 bases line up with TRBD1. Looked up from germline, CDR1 is SGHDT and CDR2 is YYEEEE. This CDR3 contains 15 residues. With 4 bases clipped from V and 0 bases from J, the junction kept 6 bases outside the gene matches. DNA for the CDR3: TGTGCCAGCAGCCCTGGACAGGGACTCTCCTACGAGCAGTACTTC. This gives the protein CASSPGQGLSYEQYF.

V gene TRBV6-5 combines with J gene TRBJ1-1, with D possibly TRBD1 on 6 matching bases. The germline CDR1 and CDR2 sequences are MNHEY and SVGAGI. Trimming removed 4 bases at V and 1 base at J, with 16 bases between. This CDR3 is built from 16 residues. CDR3 sequence: CASSWYLGAGNTEAFF. CDR3 coding DNA: TGTGCCAGCAGTTGGTACTTGGGGGCCGGGAACACTGAAGCTTTCTTT.

This rearrangement joins TRBV5-4 to TRBJ1-2; D perhaps matches TRBD1 (5 bases). The CDR3 has 16 amino acids. Trimming took off 0 bases at V and 4 bases at J, with 16 bases between the two ends. The germline V gene encodes CDR1 SGHNT and CDR2 YYREEE (reference sequence). The CDR3 DNA sequence: TGTGCCAGCAGCTTGGGAGGGGCTTCGGGCGCCTATGGCTACACCTTC. Protein product: CASSLGGASGAYGYTF.

The chain carries TRBV7-9 and TRBJ1-2; possible D gene TRBD1, 5 bases. Germline V gives CDR1 SEHNR, CDR2 FQNEAQ (reference sequence). The V and J ends lost 2 bases and 8 bases respectively, with 15 bases between them. The CDR3 covers 14 residues. CDR3 nucleotides: TGTGCCAGCAGCTTAATTTTAGGGGAGTTGGGCTACACCTTC. Translating gives CASSLILGELGYTF.

The gene calls are TRBV24-1 and TRBJ1-2; D gene unclear. Looked up from germline, CDR1 is KGHDR and CDR2 is SFDVKD. The CDR3 totals 15 residues. Trimming removed 3 bases from V and 4 bases from J, with 14 bases in between. The CDR3 DNA sequence: TGTGCCACCAGTGATCGGGTGGGCCTCGGCTATGGCTACACCTTC. Translation: CATSDRVGLGYGYTF.